These T cell receptor beta chains were read from a single sample in a study of early T cells in non-severe SARS-CoV-2 infection. MiXCR was run by TCRdb on the 5' RACE reads, yielding one entry per CDR3 protein. The repertoire holds 100,000 to 120,000 distinct CDR3 sequences, around 10% seen once, with approximately 3.1% in the top ten. Specimen: whole blood. The receptor source for this set is an adult who was a healthcare worker with PCR-confirmed SARS-CoV-2 infection or an uninfected control (not recorded which). CDR3s leave out the opening cysteine and the closing phenylalanine or tryptophan. Clone size appears in some rows only: once, few, many, or a class for an expanded clone.

>few|TRBJ2-4|TRBV7-6
ASSLWARDRVAKNIQY
>many|TRBJ2-1|TRBV29-1
SVYRVRDEQF
>many|TRBJ2-5|TRBV7-2
ASSPGRSGGAEAQY
>many|TRBJ2-2|TRBV5-4
ASSPLGEELF
>few|TRBJ2-1|TRBV7-9
ASSPTGKVGHEQF
>few|TRBJ1-6|TRBV19
ASSIPGEETPLH
>many|TRBJ1-1|TRBV5-1
ASSLAQGARVGTEAF
>NA|TRBJ2-1|TRBV5-1
ASSLDGTGGDEQF
>NA|TRBJ2-4|TRBV19
ASSKPGPPSIQY
>NA|TRBJ1-4|TRBV12-3/TRBV12-4
ASSSQNINEKLF
>NA|TRBJ1-4|TRBV24-1
ATRTLGQEKLF
>few|TRBJ1-6|TRBV27
ASRAPTVDNSPLH
>NA|TRBJ2-3|TRBV29-1
SAGVAGLTDTQY
>many|TRBJ1-6|TRBV2
ASRTVVGSPLH
>NA|TRBJ1-2|TRBV30
AWSVLAANYGYT
>NA|TRBJ2-1|TRBV2
ASSPGQRWEQF
>medium-sized|TRBJ2-1|TRBV11-3
ASSFNSNYNEQF
>NA|TRBJ1-1|TRBV29-1
SGRGMNTEAF
>many|TRBJ2-6|TRBV7-3
ASSYEGAEGANVLT
>few|TRBJ2-2|TRBV25-1
ASSERPVGELF
>NA|TRBJ1-2|TRBV5-1
ASSLGNYGYT
>NA|TRBJ1-6|TRBV7-7
ASRHIPPASRSSPLH
>NA|TRBJ1-5|TRBV9
ASSVEGASNQPQH
>many|TRBJ1-1|TRBV6-5
ASSPNSINLF
>NA|TRBJ1-1|TRBV12-3/TRBV12-4
ASSPPSNTEAF
>few|TRBJ2-3|TRBV2
ASSVRPGLY
>few|TRBJ2-7|TRBV7-6
ASSPDAGGPYEQY
>many|TRBJ2-5|TRBV29-1
SGRQGEETQY
>many|TRBJ2-6|TRBV24-1
ATSGAALPTGANVLT
>many|TRBJ1-5|TRBV7-8
ASSHRGALSNQPQH
>few|TRBJ2-6|TRBV11-2
ASSMPRRRANVLT
>NA|TRBJ1-2|TRBV2
ASKDTLTYGYT
>few|TRBJ2-3|TRBV20-1
SAYRQGATDTQY
>many|TRBJ2-5|TRBV20-1
SASDGDRGLYQETQY
>NA|TRBJ2-2|TRBV29-1
SVRGLAGVATGELF
>NA|TRBJ1-1|TRBV7-3
ASSLMHGVTEAF
>NA|TRBJ2-7|TRBV11-2
ASSRTVMNEQY
>NA|TRBJ2-1|TRBV14
ASSQEIRGYEQF
>few|TRBJ2-7|TRBV20-1
SANRGQGVNEQY
>many|TRBJ2-3|TRBV20-1
SATRTSDTQY
>NA|TRBJ2-7|TRBV7-2
ASSSGQGRYEQY
>few|TRBJ2-2|TRBV10-1
ASSEVVGPTGELF
>many|TRBJ2-7|TRBV14
ASSQGGGSKQEQY
>few|TRBJ1-2|TRBV5-4
ASSPARQGRDGYT
>NA|TRBJ1-1|TRBV28
ASSPRRDDTEAF
>few|TRBJ1-1|TRBV10-3
AISHPGLSTEAF
>few|TRBJ2-5|TRBV11-1
ASWSGVGKTQY
>few|TRBJ1-5|TRBV11-2
ASSLGESANQPQH
>few|TRBJ1-6|TRBV27
ASSLFVGFGDNSPLH
>NA|TRBJ1-5|TRBV6-2/TRBV6-3
ASTEPGQPQH
>few|TRBJ2-1|TRBV30
AWSRRGSYNEQF
>few|TRBJ1-2|TRBV5-1
ASSLDSGPHIGGYT
>many|TRBJ1-2|TRBV25-1
ASSEDRGRGSACYT
>NA|TRBJ2-2|TRBV15
ATGSAVGGELF
>NA|TRBJ2-7|TRBV27
ASTLSRSLNEQY
>NA|TRBJ2-3|TRBV2
ASSEEAVGGDTQY
>few|TRBJ2-1|TRBV7-3
ASSSADRGSYNEQF
>many|TRBJ2-7|TRBV4-2
ASSQAQGAHEQY
>NA|TRBJ2-7|TRBV6-5
ASSMDPRGSYEQY
>NA|TRBJ2-1|TRBV11-2
ASSLEVGYNEQF